This TCR beta chain was sequenced for a study of cytomegalovirus exposure and HLA in healthy donors. Study-wide findings and caveats: The likely explanation for a cluster of highly shared sequence variants was sequencing artifact. Analysis performed later found around 15,000 TCR beta sequences associated with HLA alleles at 0.05 false discovery rate.

The primer mix had 60 Vbeta and 13 Jbeta primers. Profiling relied on immunoSEQ multiplex PCR, and the TCRdb table lists in-frame clones only, not all of them. The sample lists approximately 130,000 clones; roughly 8.6% were seen once. In germline, CDR1 is SQVTM, CDR2 ANQGSEA. V shed 6 bases, J shed 3 bases, and the junction held 4 bases outside the gene matches. The CDR3 contains 12 residues. This clone was picked up a small number of times. What it binds is not known. What was sequenced was PBMCs. The chain recombines TRBV29-1 with TRBJ2-7; 8 bases fit TRBD1. The receptor was isolated from a woman in her thirties or forties in good health and CMV-seropositive. The CDR3 DNA follows: TGCAGCGTCTTGGGACAGGACTACGAGCAGTACTTC. This gives the protein CSVLGQDYEQYF.